Following are 11 T cell receptor beta chains from one sample sequenced in a study of human T cells and chemical hapten exposure. The sample's time point: patch test 1, 2 weeks after DPC sensitization. Treatment reported: therapeutic diphenylcyclopropenone sensitization with weekly scalp DPC. TCRdb reprocessed the RACE reads with MiXCR, giving one entry per CDR3 protein. The sample carries some 350,000 distinct CDR3 sequences, approximately 6.3% recorded once. This specimen was whole blood, taken in connection with sensitization to the hapten diphenylcyclopropenone (DPC). These receptors all stem from a woman aged 18-30 years with alopecia areata. Some clones in this sample may be carry-over from other donors' samples.

The CDR3 region has the DNA TGTGCCAGCAGGACCATGCTGACAGGGACCACAGATACGCAGTATTTT. This codes for CASRTMLTGTTDTQYF. The J gene is TRBJ2-3, the V gene TRBV6-1; 7 nucleotides line up with TRBD1. The junction had 11 bases not matched to a gene; V was cut back by 6 bases and J by 2 bases. Germline V gene data show CDR1 as MNHNS and CDR2 as SASEGT. This CDR3 contains 16 residues.

V gene TRBV6-1 combines with J gene TRBJ2-1, with 7 bases fitting TRBD1. V was pared by 3 bases and J by 6 bases, with 5 bases of the junction left unmatched. CDR1 and CDR2 (germline): MNHNS, SASEGT. CDR3 length: 14 residues. CDR3 loop: CASSDGQEGNEQFF. The CDR3 DNA reads as TGTGCCAGCAGTGATGGACAGGAAGGCAATGAGCAGTTCTTC.

The chain is built from TRBV20-1 and TRBJ2-3; D possibly uses TRBD1 or TRBD2 (5 bases each). In germline, CDR1 is DFQATT, CDR2 SNEGSKA (reference sequence). V lost 2 bases and J 4 bases, leaving 13 bases between the germline ends. The CDR3 runs to 14 residues. The CDR3 nucleotides read TGCAGTGCTAGACGTGGGGGTGCGCCAGATACGCAGTATTTT. Its translation is CSARRGGAPDTQYF.

This clonotype was counted ten times or more. The V call is TRBV7-2, the J call TRBJ2-2, with 8 nucleotides matching TRBD2. The J segment lost 3 bases and the V segment lost 2 bases, leaving 8 bases of the junction unmatched. The V gene's germline CDR1 is SGHTA and CDR2 FQGNSA. The CDR3 consists of 17 residues. The CDR3 nucleotides read TGTGCCAGCAGCTTATACAGGCGGGGGGACGACACCGGGGAGCTGTTTTTT. It translates to CASSLYRRGDDTGELFF.

There are many counts of this clonotype. This rearrangement joins TRBV5-1 to TRBJ2-3; D gene uncertain. Germline-derived CDR1 and CDR2 are SGHRS and YFSETQ. Trimming removed 4 bases at V and 2 bases at J, with 20 bases between. The CDR3 is 17 residues long. The CDR3 coding sequence is TGCGCCAGCAGCCCCGAGACAAACCGATGGAACACAGATACGCAGTATTTT. It specifies CASSPETNRWNTDTQYF.

This clonotype was observed many times. This rearrangement joins TRBV29-1 to TRBJ2-3, with TRBD2 identical over 9 bases. Germline CDR1 SQVTM, CDR2 ANQGSEA. J gave up 0 bases and V 6 bases, and 1 base lay outside the gene matches. This CDR3 region has 13 residues. The CDR3: CSVTSGSTDTQYF. CDR3 in DNA: TGCAGCGTGACTAGCGGTAGCACAGATACGCAGTATTTT.

There are a few counts of this clonotype. This rearrangement joins TRBV12-3 or TRBV12-4 to TRBJ2-7; the D is unclear. This CDR3 contains 15 residues. V gave up 2 bases and J gave up 1 base, with 12 bases separating them. The CDR3 here is CASSLSHGSSYEQYF. The CDR3 coding sequence is TGTGCCAGCAGTTTATCCCACGGTTCTTCCTACGAGCAGTACTTC.

This clonotype was observed many times. The V and J genes are TRBV11-2 and TRBJ2-7; D possibly corresponds to TRBD2 (6 bases). The V and J ends lost 3 bases and 4 bases respectively, with 7 bases between them. There are 12 residues in the CDR3. Looked up from germline, CDR1 is SGHAT and CDR2 is FQNNGV. The CDR3 DNA is TGTGCCAGCAGCTTTCTAGCGTACGAGCAGTACTTC. This sequence encodes CASSFLAYEQYF.

This clonotype was counted ten times or more. The chain recombines TRBV6-5 with TRBJ2-3; the D gene is possibly TRBD2 (6 bases). V was clipped by 5 bases and J by 0 bases, with 12 bases between them. The CDR3 spans 15 residues. CDR1 is MNHEY and CDR2 is SVGAGI in the germline V gene. This CDR3 is CASSARGRSTDTQYF. The CDR3 DNA follows: TGTGCCAGCAGTGCGCGGGGACGTAGCACAGATACGCAGTATTTT.

V is TRBV7-9 and J is TRBJ1-2; 7 bases fit TRBD1. The CDR3 runs 16 residues. Germline V CDR1 and CDR2: SEHNR, FQNEAQ (reference sequence). The trim removed 1 base at V and 6 bases at J, leaving 11 bases unmatched. This CDR3 is CASSLVEGALLDGYTF. In nucleotides, the CDR3 is TGTGCCAGCAGCTTAGTGGAGGGGGCATTGTTGGATGGCTACACCTTC.

This clonotype has more than one count but fewer than ten. This chain uses TRBV20-1 with TRBJ2-7; D is unresolved. The CDR3 sequence is 13 residues long. The V end lost 4 bases, the J end lost 6 bases, and 16 bases lay between the germline ends. Germline CDR1 DFQATT, CDR2 SNEGSKA (reference sequence). The DNA of the CDR3 is TGCAGTGCTAAAATCAACAGTGTCACCGAGCAGTACTTC. It codes for CSAKINSVTEQYF.